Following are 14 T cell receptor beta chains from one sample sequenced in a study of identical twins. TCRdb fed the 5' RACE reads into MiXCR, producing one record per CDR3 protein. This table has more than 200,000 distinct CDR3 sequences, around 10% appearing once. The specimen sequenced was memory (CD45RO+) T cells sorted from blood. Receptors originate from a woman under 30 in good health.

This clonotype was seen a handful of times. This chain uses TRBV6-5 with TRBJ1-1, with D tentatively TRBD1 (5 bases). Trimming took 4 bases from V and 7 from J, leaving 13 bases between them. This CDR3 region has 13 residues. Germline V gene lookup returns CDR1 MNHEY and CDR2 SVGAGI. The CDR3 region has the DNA TGTGCCAGCAGTTTCAGACAGAGGGGTGAAGCTTTCTTT. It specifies CASSFRQRGEAFF.

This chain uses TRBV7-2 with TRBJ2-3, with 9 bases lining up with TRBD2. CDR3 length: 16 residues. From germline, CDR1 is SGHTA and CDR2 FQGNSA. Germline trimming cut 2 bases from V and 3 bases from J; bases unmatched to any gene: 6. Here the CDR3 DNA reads TGTGCCAGCAGCTTACAGCCTAGCGGGGTAACAGATACGCAGTATTTT. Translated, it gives CASSLQPSGVTDTQYF. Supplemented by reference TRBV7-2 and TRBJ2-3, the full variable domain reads GAGVSQSPSNKVTEKGKDVELRCDPISGHTALYWYRQSLGQGLEFLIYFQGNSAPDKSGLPSDRFSAERTGGSVSTLTIQRTQQEDSAVYLCASSLQPSGVTDTQYFGPGTRLTVL.

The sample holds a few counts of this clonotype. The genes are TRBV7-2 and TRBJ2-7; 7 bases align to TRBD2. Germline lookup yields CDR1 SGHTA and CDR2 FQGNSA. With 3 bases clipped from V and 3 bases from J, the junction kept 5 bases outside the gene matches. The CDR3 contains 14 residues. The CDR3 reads CASSFGRTSYEQYF. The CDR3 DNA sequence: TGTGCCAGCAGCTTCGGAAGGACTAGCTACGAGCAGTACTTC. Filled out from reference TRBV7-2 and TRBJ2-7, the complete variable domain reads GAGVSQSPSNKVTEKGKDVELRCDPISGHTALYWYRQSLGQGLEFLIYFQGNSAPDKSGLPSDRFSAERTGGSVSTLTIQRTQQEDSAVYLCASSFGRTSYEQYFGPGTRLTVT.

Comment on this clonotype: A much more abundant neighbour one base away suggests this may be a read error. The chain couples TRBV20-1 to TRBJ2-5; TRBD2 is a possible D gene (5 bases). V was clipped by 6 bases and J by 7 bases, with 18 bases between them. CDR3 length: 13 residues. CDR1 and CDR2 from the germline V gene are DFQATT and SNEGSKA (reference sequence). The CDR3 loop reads CSADSRALGTQYF. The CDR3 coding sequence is TGCAGTGCAGACTCGAGGGCCTTGGGGACCCAGTACTTC.

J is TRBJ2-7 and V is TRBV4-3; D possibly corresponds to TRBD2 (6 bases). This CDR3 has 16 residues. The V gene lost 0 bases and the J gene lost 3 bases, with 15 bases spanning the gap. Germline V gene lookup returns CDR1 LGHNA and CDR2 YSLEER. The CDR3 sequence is CASSQDALADIYEQYF. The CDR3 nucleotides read TGCGCCAGCAGCCAAGATGCATTAGCGGATATCTACGAGCAGTACTTC.

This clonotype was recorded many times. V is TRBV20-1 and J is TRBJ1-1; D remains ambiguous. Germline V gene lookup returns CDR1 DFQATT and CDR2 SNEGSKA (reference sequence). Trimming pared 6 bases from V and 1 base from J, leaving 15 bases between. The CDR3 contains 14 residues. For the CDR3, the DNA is TGCAGTGCCTTCCTAGAACTGCAGAACACTGAAGCTTTCTTT. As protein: CSAFLELQNTEAFF.

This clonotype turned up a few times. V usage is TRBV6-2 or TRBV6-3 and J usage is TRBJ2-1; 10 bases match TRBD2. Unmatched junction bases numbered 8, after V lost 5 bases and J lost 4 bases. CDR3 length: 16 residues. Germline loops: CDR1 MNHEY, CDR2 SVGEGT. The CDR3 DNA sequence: TGTGCCAGCAGTATCCAGACTAGCGGGCTATACAATGAGCAGTTCTTC. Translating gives CASSIQTSGLYNEQFF.

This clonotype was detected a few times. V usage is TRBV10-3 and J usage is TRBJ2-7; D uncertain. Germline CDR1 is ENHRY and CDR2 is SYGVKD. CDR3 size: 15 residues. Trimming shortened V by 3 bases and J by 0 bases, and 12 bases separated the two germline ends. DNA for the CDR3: TGTGCCATCAGTGAATTAGGGCCCGCCTCCTACGAGCAGTACTTC. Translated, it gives CAISELGPASYEQYF.

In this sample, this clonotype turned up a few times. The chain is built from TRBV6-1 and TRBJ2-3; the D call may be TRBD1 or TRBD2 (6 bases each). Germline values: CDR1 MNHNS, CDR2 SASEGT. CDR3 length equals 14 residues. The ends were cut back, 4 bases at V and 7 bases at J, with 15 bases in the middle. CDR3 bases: TGTGCCAGCAGTGGTCTAGGAGGGGGAAATACGCAGTATTTT. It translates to CASSGLGGGNTQYF.

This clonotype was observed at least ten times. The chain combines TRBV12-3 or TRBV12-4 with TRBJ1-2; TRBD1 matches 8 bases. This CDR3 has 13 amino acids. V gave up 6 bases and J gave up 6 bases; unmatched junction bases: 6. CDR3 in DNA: TGTGCCAGCAGGTCGGGACAGGCTGATGGCTACACCTTC. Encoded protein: CASRSGQADGYTF.

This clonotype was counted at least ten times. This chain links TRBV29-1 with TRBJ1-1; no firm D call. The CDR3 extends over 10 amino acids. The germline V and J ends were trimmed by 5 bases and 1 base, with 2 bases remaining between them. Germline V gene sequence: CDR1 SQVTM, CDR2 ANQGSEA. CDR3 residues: CSVQNTEAFF. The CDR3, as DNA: TGCAGCGTTCAGAACACTGAAGCTTTCTTT.

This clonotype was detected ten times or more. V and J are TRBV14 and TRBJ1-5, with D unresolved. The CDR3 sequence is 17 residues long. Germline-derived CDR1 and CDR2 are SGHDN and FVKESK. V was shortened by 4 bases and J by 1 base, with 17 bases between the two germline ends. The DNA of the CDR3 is TGTGCCAGCAGCCTCGAGACGGGGTTGGAGAGCAATCAGCCCCAGCATTTT. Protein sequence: CASSLETGLESNQPQHF.

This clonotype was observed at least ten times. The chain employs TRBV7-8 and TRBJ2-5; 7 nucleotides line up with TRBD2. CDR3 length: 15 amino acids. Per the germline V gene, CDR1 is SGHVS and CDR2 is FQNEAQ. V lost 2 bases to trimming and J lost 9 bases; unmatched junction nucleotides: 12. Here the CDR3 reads CASSLNLAAEYSQYF. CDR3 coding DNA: TGTGCCAGCAGCTTAAATCTAGCGGCGGAATACTCCCAGTACTTC.

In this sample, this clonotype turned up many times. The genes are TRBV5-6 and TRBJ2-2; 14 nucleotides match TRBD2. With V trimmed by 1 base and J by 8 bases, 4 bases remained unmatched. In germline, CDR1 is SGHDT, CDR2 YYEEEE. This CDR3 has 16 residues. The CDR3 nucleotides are TGTGCCAGCAGCTTGCGGAGACTAGCGGGAGGGGGGGAGCTGTTTTTT. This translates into CASSLRRLAGGGELFF.